The rows below give T cell receptor beta chains drawn from one sample of a study of human T cells and chemical hapten exposure. Via MiXCR, TCRdb re-called the RACE reads, giving one row per CDR3 protein. The top ten hold about 1.1% of the sample, which has fewer than 300,000 distinct CDR3 sequences, about 7.7% seen once. This specimen consisted of whole blood, obtained in connection with sensitization to the hapten diphenylcyclopropenone (DPC). Receptors originate from a man aged 18 to 30 with alopecia areata. Some clones in this sample may be carry-over from other donors' samples. Each CDR3 is given with its conserved first and last residue. The order of the fields is J gene, CDR3 length, V gene, D gene, clone size, CDR3 protein, CDR3 DNA. A D gene is named only where the DNA matches it firmly. Expanded clones get a size class; other rows say once, few or many, or leave the size out.

>TRBJ1-4|14|TRBV5-1|TRBD1|many
CASSYWDRNEKLFF
TGCGCCAGCAGCTATTGGGACAGGAATGAAAAACTGTTTTTT
>TRBJ1-4|12|TRBV20-1|.|many
CSARPSNEKLFF
TGCAGTGCTAGACCTTCTAATGAAAAACTGTTTTTT
>TRBJ2-5|14|TRBV29-1|TRBD1|few
CSVGWGQGGETQYF
TGCAGCGTTGGATGGGGACAGGGTGGAGAGACCCAGTACTTC
>TRBJ2-1|13|TRBV20-1|.|.
CSARVGSYNEQFF
TGCAGTGCTAGAGTGGGCAGTTACAATGAGCAGTTCTTC
>TRBJ1-5|14|TRBV10-1|.|few
CASSEGGSGQPQHF
TGCGCCAGCAGTGAGGGGGGGTCCGGACAGCCCCAGCATTTT
>TRBJ1-5|15|TRBV2|.|.
CASMQGSYSNQPQHF
TGTGCCAGCATGCAGGGCTCGTATAGCAATCAGCCCCAGCATTTT
>TRBJ2-2|14|TRBV20-1|.|.
CSAEGGLNTGELFF
TGCAGTGCTGAGGGGGGATTGAACACCGGGGAGCTGTTTTTT
>TRBJ1-5|13|TRBV29-1|TRBD1|many
CSVVDRGNQPQHF
TGCAGCGTTGTCGACAGGGGGAATCAGCCCCAGCATTTT
>TRBJ2-1|16|TRBV7-2|TRBD2|.
CASSLEGTSGAHEQFF
TGTGCCAGCAGCTTAGAAGGGACTAGCGGGGCCCATGAGCAGTTCTTC
>TRBJ2-5|14|TRBV7-9|.|few
CASSGGRAQETQYF
TGTGCCAGCAGCGGTGGCAGGGCACAAGAGACCCAGTACTTC
>TRBJ2-1|14|TRBV4-2|.|few
CASSQGAWNNEQFF
TGTGCCAGCAGCCAAGGGGCCTGGAACAATGAGCAGTTCTTC
>TRBJ1-1|21|TRBV4-3|.|.
CASSQDSPRGLSRGRNTEAFF
TGCGCCAGCAGCCAAGATAGCCCCCGGGGCCTCAGCCGCGGGAGGAACACTGAAGCTTTCTTT
>TRBJ2-3|16|TRBV4-1|TRBD2|many
CASSASGTRGTDTQYF
TGCGCCAGCTCTGCTTCCGGGACTAGGGGCACAGATACGCAGTATTTT
>TRBJ2-1|16|TRBV3-1|TRBD2|.
CASSQEFGGGYNEQFF
TGTGCCAGCAGCCAAGAATTCGGCGGGGGCTACAATGAGCAGTTCTTC
>TRBJ2-5|13|TRBV7-2|.|many
CASSSGLQETQYF
TGTGCCAGCAGCTCGGGACTCCAAGAGACCCAGTACTTC
>TRBJ1-1|11|TRBV6-2/TRBV6-3|.|many
CASSTTFEAFF
TGTGCCAGCAGTACGACCTTTGAAGCTTTCTTT
>TRBJ1-6|12|TRBV7-9|.|.
CASSLVTSPLHF
TGTGCCAGCAGCTTAGTGACCTCACCCCTCCACTTT
>TRBJ1-6|21|TRBV11-2|.|many
CASSFLPGTQNSSSYNSPLHF
TGTGCCAGCAGCTTCCTGCCCGGGACACAAAACTCGAGCTCCTATAATTCACCCCTCCACTTT
>TRBJ1-5|13|TRBV7-2|.|few
CASSPMVNQPQHF
TGTGCCAGCAGCCCTATGGTCAATCAGCCCCAGCATTTT
>TRBJ2-1|12|TRBV7-3|.|.
CASGAPAGEQFF
TGTGCCAGCGGGGCCCCGGCGGGGGAGCAGTTCTTC